Listed here are 20 T cell receptor beta chains from one sample, sequenced in a study of control samples from healthy donors and cancer patients. Clones were sequenced by immunoSEQ multiplex PCR, and TCRdb holds only the in-frame ones, with some missing. The data show around 120,000 clones, with just under 95% seen just once and around 3.6% held by the top ten. The sequencing sample was made of blood. Source of these receptors: a man aged 25 to 40 in good health.

The genes are TRBV30 and TRBJ1-2, with D uncertain. V dropped 1 base and J dropped 4 bases, with 25 bases sitting between them. Germline V lookup: CDR1 GTSNPN, CDR2 SVGIG (reference sequence). The CDR3 loop spans 18 amino acids. The CDR3 nucleotides read TGTGCCTGGAGTGCTCTAAGAGGACCCCTTTCCCGCTTCTATGGCTACACCTTC. This codes for CAWSALRGPLSRFYGYTF. Complete variable domain (other parts from reference TRBV30 and TRBJ1-2): SQTIHQWPATLVQPVGSPLSLECTVEGTSNPNLYWYRQAAGRGLQLLFYSVGIGQISSEVPQNLSASRPQDRQFILSSKKLLLSDSGFYLCAWSALRGPLSRFYGYTFGSGTRLTVV.

The chain couples TRBV5-4 to TRBJ2-5; TRBD1 matches 8 bases. From germline, CDR1 is SGHNT and CDR2 YYREEE (reference sequence). The CDR3 covers 13 residues. V gave up 3 bases and J gave up 5 bases; unmatched junction bases: 3. The DNA of the CDR3 is TGTGCCAGCAGCTCAGGGGGCGTCGAGACCCAGTACTTC. Protein: CASSSGGVETQYF.

This clone was observed once. The chain combines TRBV16 with TRBJ1-6; tentative D call: TRBD1 (5 bases). This CDR3 has 16 amino acids. The germline V gene has CDR1 KGHSY and CDR2 FQNENV. Trimming stripped 4 bases from V and 7 bases from J, with 17 bases between. CDR3: CASSLHPGRQNSPLHF. In DNA, the CDR3 is TGTGCCAGCAGCCTCCATCCGGGACGGCAAAATTCACCCCTCCACTTT.

The chain links TRBV19 to TRBJ1-5; D gene uncertain. CDR1 and CDR2 from the germline V gene are LNHDA and SQIVND (reference sequence). CDR3 length equals 14 residues. The V and J ends lost 3 bases and 3 bases respectively, with 9 bases between them. CDR3: CASSMGVINQPQHF. CDR3 coding DNA: TGTGCCAGTAGTATGGGAGTGATCAATCAGCCCCAGCATTTT. The full variable domain, completed using reference TRBV19 and TRBJ1-5, is DGGITQSPKYLFRKEGQNVTLSCEQNLNHDAMYWYRQDPGQGLRLIYYSQIVNDFQKGDIAEGYSVSREKKESFPLTVTSAQKNPTAFYLCASSMGVINQPQHFGDGTRLSIL.

This chain connects TRBV5-6 to TRBJ2-3, with TRBD1 as a possible D gene (6 bases). V lost 3 bases, J lost 3 bases, and 17 bases lay in between. The CDR3 consists of 16 residues. The germline V gene encodes CDR1 SGHDT and CDR2 YYEEEE. This CDR3 reads CASSSPFRGATDTQYF. The DNA for the CDR3 is TGTGCCAGCAGCTCGCCTTTCAGGGGAGCGACAGATACGCAGTATTTT.

This rearrangement joins TRBV7-8 to TRBJ1-6, with TRBD1 identical over 7 bases. V trimming: 5 bases; J trimming: 3 bases; junction bases outside the gene matches: 4. Germline CDR1 SGHVS, CDR2 FQNEAQ. The CDR3 is made up of 15 amino acids. CDR3 nucleotide sequence: TGTGCCAGCAGCGGGGGACAGAACTATAATTCACCCCTCCACTTT. Translating it yields CASSGGQNYNSPLHF.

V and J are TRBV7-8 and TRBJ2-2, with 7 bases identical to TRBD2. Germline CDR1 and CDR2: SGHVS and FQNEAQ. The CDR3 length is 18 residues. V lost 1 base to trimming and J lost 4 bases; unmatched junction nucleotides: 12. CDR3 sequence reads: CASSLGFGVREFTGELFF. The DNA for the CDR3 is TGTGCCAGCAGCTTAGGATTCGGGGTGCGGGAGTTCACCGGGGAGCTGTTTTTT.

The chain is built from TRBV12-3 or TRBV12-4 and TRBJ1-5, with TRBD1 identical over 7 bases. V gave up 6 bases and J gave up 2 bases; unmatched junction bases: 1. The CDR3 is 13 residues long. Here the CDR3 reads CASSQGGNQPQHF. The CDR3 DNA sequence: TGTGCCAGCAGCCAGGGGGGCAATCAGCCCCAGCATTTT.

The V gene is TRBV28, the J gene TRBJ2-3, with a tentative D call TRBD2 (7 bases). Germline CDR1 is MDHEN and CDR2 is SYDVKM. V was clipped by 3 bases and J by 0 bases, with 13 bases between them. The CDR3 extends over 16 amino acids. In nucleotides, the CDR3 is TGTGCCAGCAGTTTCGGCGGGGGCCCTAGCACAGATACGCAGTATTTT. This gives the protein CASSFGGGPSTDTQYF.

This rearrangement joins TRBV6-1 to TRBJ1-1; the D is unclear. Deletions cut 0 bases from V and 0 bases from J, with 8 bases between. The germline V gene has CDR1 MNHNS and CDR2 SASEGT. CDR3 length: 15 residues. CDR3 bases: TGTGCCAGCAGTGAAGCAGGACTTATGAACACTGAAGCTTTCTTT. This translates into CASSEAGLMNTEAFF.

J is TRBJ2-7 and V is TRBV7-2; no clear D gene. V was cut by 1 base and J by 2 bases, with 12 bases left in between. The CDR3 loop spans 15 amino acids. Germline assignment: CDR1 SGHTA and CDR2 FQGNSA. In nucleotides, the CDR3 is TGTGCCAGCAGCTTAGAGGCAGGCTTGACCTACGAGCAGTACTTC. Translated: CASSLEAGLTYEQYF.

This chain joins TRBV9 and TRBJ1-2; D is possibly TRBD1 (5 bases). V was shortened by 0 bases and J by 4 bases, with 7 bases between the two germline ends. The CDR3 spans 13 residues. Germline CDR1 reads SGDLS; CDR2 reads YYNGEE. The CDR3 region is CASSVERGYGYTF. DNA of the CDR3: TGTGCCAGCAGCGTAGAAAGGGGCTATGGCTACACCTTC.

The chain recombines TRBV5-1 with TRBJ2-3, with D perhaps being TRBD1 or TRBD2 (5 bases each). V shed 0 bases and J shed 3 bases, with 8 bases lying between them. Per the germline V gene, CDR1 is SGHRS and CDR2 is YFSETQ. The CDR3 has 14 residues. CDR3 sequence reads: CASSLGDQTDTQYF. The CDR3, as DNA: TGCGCCAGCAGCTTGGGGGACCAAACAGATACGCAGTATTTT.

The CDR3: CASGYTGTANTEAFF. Here the CDR3 DNA reads TGTGCCAGTGGGTACACCGGGACGGCTAACACTGAAGCTTTCTTT. The genes are TRBV19 and TRBJ1-1; D perhaps matches TRBD1 (5 bases). The germline gives CDR1 LNHDA, CDR2 SQIVND (reference sequence). The CDR3 length is 15 residues. Trimming pared 8 bases from V and 2 bases from J, leaving 18 bases between.

DNA for the CDR3: TGTGCCAGCAGCTCTCCGGGACAGGGGAACACTGAAGCTTTCTTT. Amino acid sequence: CASSSPGQGNTEAFF. The chain is built from TRBV5-4 and TRBJ1-1, with TRBD1 identical over 9 bases. The J segment lost 1 base and the V segment lost 3 bases, leaving 4 bases of the junction unmatched. Per germline, CDR1 SGHNT and CDR2 YYREEE (reference sequence). The CDR3 extends over 15 amino acids.

This chain uses TRBV29-1 with TRBJ2-3, with 8 bases lining up with TRBD2. The V segment lost 4 bases and the J segment 3 bases; nucleotides outside the gene matches: 18. Germline values: CDR1 SQVTM, CDR2 ANQGSEA. The CDR3 consists of 18 residues. This CDR3 reads CSVGAGARGGPRTDTQYF. In nucleotides, the CDR3 is TGCAGCGTTGGAGCTGGGGCACGGGGGGGCCCTAGGACAGATACGCAGTATTTT.

This sequence joins TRBV7-8 and TRBJ2-1, with TRBD2 matching over 10 bases. The CDR3 loop spans 20 amino acids. Germline V gene lookup returns CDR1 SGHVS and CDR2 FQNEAQ. V lost 4 bases and J lost 4; bases outside the gene matches: 19. Here the CDR3 DNA reads TGTGCCAGCAGCTCGCCCTTTGGGGCTAGCGGGGGCTTCGCGTACAATGAGCAGTTCTTC. Protein product: CASSSPFGASGGFAYNEQFF.

The J gene is TRBJ1-5, the V gene TRBV6-2 or TRBV6-3, with TRBD1 matching 7 bases. Germline assignment: CDR1 MNHEY and CDR2 SVGEGT. The V and J ends lost 6 bases and 1 base, in that order; junction bases with no gene match: 3. This CDR3 spans 14 amino acids. CDR3 in amino acids: CASSQGQSNQPQHF. DNA for the CDR3: TGTGCCAGCAGCCAGGGACAGAGCAATCAGCCCCAGCATTTT.

The gene calls are TRBV30 and TRBJ2-3; 7 bases are a match to TRBD1. The germline V gene encodes CDR1 GTSNPN and CDR2 SVGIG (reference sequence). The CDR3 totals 15 residues. Trimming took 1 base from V and 0 from J; bases not matched to a gene: 4. Written as DNA, the CDR3 is TGTGCCTGGAGTGGAGGGACAGATAGCACAGATACGCAGTATTTT. It is translated as CAWSGGTDSTDTQYF.

The chain carries TRBV11-2 and TRBJ2-5, with 10 bases lining up with TRBD2. Losses at the gene ends were 5 bases for V and 3 bases for J; bases not matched to a gene: 3. The CDR3 runs 14 residues. Germline CDR1 reads SGHAT; CDR2 reads FQNNGV. The CDR3 here is CASSISGGKETQYF. In nucleotides, the CDR3 is TGTGCCAGCAGCATTAGCGGGGGGAAAGAGACCCAGTACTTC.